Included here is one T cell receptor (beta chain) sequence, with context. The antigen remains undetermined. Using RNA transcripts as the source, TCR beta CDR3 regions were amplified. When the TCR CDR3 underwent first-round RT-PCR, the HTBI primer set was used. Each CDR3 protein is one row after TCRdb ran MiXCR on the multiplex PCR reads. The data contain around 250,000 distinct CDR3 sequences, about 14% of them singletons. This sample is part of a study of T cells in Graves' hyperthyroidism and ophthalmopathy. Study details: The initial diagnosis was the point when peripheral blood was collected, ahead of any treatment. General study findings and limits: Most thyroid-expanded clonotypes above 0.001 were also found in blood.

Hyperthyroidism patients were newly diagnosed, had disease duration under 2 months, and were aged 18 to 65 years. Patients with uncontrolled infections, other autoimmune diseases, pregnancy or lactation were excluded. Germline CDR1 is SGDLS and CDR2 is YYNGEE. V shed 1 base, J shed 2 bases, and the junction held 4 bases outside the gene matches. This CDR3 comprises 17 residues. What was sequenced was blood. V and J are TRBV9 and TRBJ2-3, with TRBD2 identical over 13 bases. This sequence was found in a woman aged 40 to 50 with Graves' hyperthyroidism that later progressed to Graves' ophthalmopathy. The CDR3 region is CASSVTSGREFTDTQYF. The CDR3 nucleotides are TGTGCCAGCAGCGTAACTAGCGGGAGGGAATTCACAGATACGCAGTATTTT. Looking up the rest from reference TRBV9 and TRBJ2-3 gives the full variable domain: DSGVTQTPKHLITATGQRVTLRCSPRSGDLSVYWYQQSLDQGLQFLIQYYNGEERAKGNILERFSAQQFPDLHSELNLSSLELGDSALYFCASSVTSGREFTDTQYFGPGTRLTVL.